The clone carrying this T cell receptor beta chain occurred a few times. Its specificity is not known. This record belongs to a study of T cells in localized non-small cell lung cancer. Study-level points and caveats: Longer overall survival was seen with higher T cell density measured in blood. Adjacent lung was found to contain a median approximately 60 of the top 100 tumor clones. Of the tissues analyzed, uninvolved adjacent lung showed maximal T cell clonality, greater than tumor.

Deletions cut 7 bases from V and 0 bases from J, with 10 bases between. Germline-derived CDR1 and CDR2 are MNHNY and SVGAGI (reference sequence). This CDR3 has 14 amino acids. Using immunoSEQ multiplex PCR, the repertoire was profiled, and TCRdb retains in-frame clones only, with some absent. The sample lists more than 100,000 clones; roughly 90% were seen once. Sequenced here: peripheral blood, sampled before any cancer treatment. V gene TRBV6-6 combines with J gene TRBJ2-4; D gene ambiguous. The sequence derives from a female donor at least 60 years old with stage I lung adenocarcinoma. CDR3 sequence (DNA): TGTGCCAGCATGGCGAGCCTAGCCAAAAACATTCAGTACTTC. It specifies CASMASLAKNIQYF.